The text below deals with one T cell receptor (beta chain). Antigen unknown. V lost 4 bases to trimming and J lost 1 base, with 7 bases between them. This CDR3 spans 14 amino acids. The source of the sample is a study of human T cells and chemical hapten exposure. The sample's time point: patch test 2, 6 weeks after DPC sensitization. Documented treatment: therapeutic diphenylcyclopropenone sensitization with weekly scalp DPC. The library tagged individual cDNA molecules with unique molecular identifiers. One entry per CDR3 protein, called by TCRdb with MiXCR from the RACE reads. This table holds 80,000 to 95,000 distinct CDR3 sequences, 9.5% to 11% found once. Points from the study as a whole: Unchanged with DPC sensitization were TCRs above 1 in 1000 frequency. Patch test score was positively correlated with the counts of PT1 expanded TCRs.

The origin of this receptor is a man in his forties with alopecia areata. Some clones in this sample may be carry-over from other donors' samples. The chain is built from TRBV12-3 or TRBV12-4 and TRBJ2-2; D is unresolved. Material: whole blood, obtained in connection with sensitization to the hapten diphenylcyclopropenone (DPC). CDR3 loop: CASSSSRNTGELFF. CDR3 nucleotide sequence: TGTGCCAGCAGTTCCTCCAGGAACACCGGGGAGCTGTTTTTT.